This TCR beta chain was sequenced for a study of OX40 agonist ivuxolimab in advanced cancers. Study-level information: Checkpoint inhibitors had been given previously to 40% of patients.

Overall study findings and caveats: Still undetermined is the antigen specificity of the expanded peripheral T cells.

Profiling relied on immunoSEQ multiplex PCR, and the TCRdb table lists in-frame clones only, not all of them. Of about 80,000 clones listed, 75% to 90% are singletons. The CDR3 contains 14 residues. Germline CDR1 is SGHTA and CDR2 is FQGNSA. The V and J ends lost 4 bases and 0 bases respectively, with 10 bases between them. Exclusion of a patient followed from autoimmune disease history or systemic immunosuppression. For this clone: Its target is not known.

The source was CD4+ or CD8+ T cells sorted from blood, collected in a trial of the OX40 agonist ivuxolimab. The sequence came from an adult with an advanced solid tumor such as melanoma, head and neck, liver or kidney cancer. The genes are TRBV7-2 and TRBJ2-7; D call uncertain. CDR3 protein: CASSSQVSSYEQYF. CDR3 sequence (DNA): TGTGCCAGCAGCTCTCAAGTTAGCTCCTACGAGCAGTACTTC. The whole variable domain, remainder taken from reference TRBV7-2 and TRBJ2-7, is GAGVSQSPSNKVTEKGKDVELRCDPISGHTALYWYRQSLGQGLEFLIYFQGNSAPDKSGLPSDRFSAERTGGSVSTLTIQRTQQEDSAVYLCASSSQVSSYEQYFGPGTRLTVT.